This TCR beta chain was recorded in a study of blood T cells in healthy people across ages. V was clipped by 8 bases and J by 0 bases, with 10 bases between them. Per germline, CDR1 MNHNS and CDR2 SASEGT. The CDR3 totals 13 residues. This clonotype was detected many times. A second about 7 to 11 cycle PCR used barcoded and J-beta primers. TCRdb ran MiXCR on the 5' RACE reads and lists one entry per CDR3 protein. In the table there are over 550,000 distinct CDR3 sequences, about 30% of which are singletons. Source material: blood. The sequence was obtained from a woman of 80 years or more in good health. The chain uses TRBV6-1 and TRBJ2-5; D might be TRBD1 or TRBD2, each matching 5 bases. The CDR3 DNA follows: TGTGCCAGCTCGAGGGGTAACCAAGAGACCCAGTACTTC. Translating gives CASSRGNQETQYF.